A single sample is the source of the 20 T cell receptor beta chains below, sequenced in a study of blood T cell repertoires in COVID-19. The assay was immunoSEQ multiplex PCR, and TCRdb's table has in-frame clones only and misses some. The sample yields around 70,000 clones, nearly 80% seen once. Specimen: peripheral blood. Source of these receptors: a human donor in a cohort sampled during active COVID-19.

CDR3 in amino acids: CASSDPGLAGPTGEQYV. DNA for the CDR3: TGTGCCAGCAGTGACCCGGGACTAGCGGGACCCACGGGGGAGCAGTACGTC. The chain carries TRBV6-1 and TRBJ2-7, with TRBD2 matching 13 bases. Losses at the gene ends were 3 bases for V and 7 bases for J; bases not matched to a gene: 12. The CDR3 has 17 residues. The V gene's germline CDR1 is MNHNS and CDR2 SASEGT.

This chain joins TRBV3-1 (or the pseudogene TRBV3-2) and TRBJ2-3; D unclear. The CDR3 sequence is 16 residues long. Germline loops: CDR1 LGHDT, CDR2 YNNKEL (reference sequence). With 5 bases removed from V and 1 base from J, the gap between germline ends came to 16 bases. DNA of the CDR3: TGTGCCAGCAGCGCATCTCAGCGTTGGGGCACAGATACGCAGTATTTT. Translation gives CASSASQRWGTDTQYF.

The gene calls are TRBV6-2 or TRBV6-3 and TRBJ1-1; 7 bases agree with TRBD1. V dropped 2 bases and J dropped 0; count of bases not matched to a gene: 9. CDR1 is MNHEY, CDR2 SVGEGT, per germline. This CDR3 region has 17 residues. The CDR3 spells CASSYLSGQALNTEAFF. CDR3 DNA sequence: TGTGCCAGCAGTTACCTATCCGGACAGGCGTTGAACACTGAAGCTTTCTTT.

This rearrangement joins TRBV5-8 to TRBJ2-7; the D is unclear. Trimming removed 6 bases at V and 6 bases at J, with 16 bases between. Germline CDR1 SGHTS, CDR2 YDEGEE. This CDR3 has 13 amino acids. The CDR3 DNA follows: TGTGCCAGCACCCCCCTGGTTCGGAGCGAGCAGTACGTC. Translation: CASTPLVRSEQYV.

This clone has a handful of counts. The chain combines TRBV7-6 with TRBJ2-2, with D possibly matching TRBD2 (7 bases). Germline CDR1 is SGHVS and CDR2 is FNYEAQ. The CDR3 consists of 15 residues. V was trimmed by 3 bases and J by 5 bases, leaving 13 bases between them. The CDR3 nucleotides read TGTGCCAGCAGCTTCACACAGGGAGGGACCGGGGAGCTGTTTTTT. Translating gives CASSFTQGGTGELFF.

The chain joins TRBV5-1 to TRBJ2-1; maybe TRBD2 (6 bases). The CDR3 has 17 amino acids. The germline V and J ends were trimmed by 4 bases and 0 bases, with 17 bases remaining between them. In germline, CDR1 is SGHRS, CDR2 YFSETQ. CDR3 sequence reads: CASSQRPRDSSYNEQFF. DNA of the CDR3: TGCGCCAGCAGCCAACGGCCCCGGGACTCCTCCTACAATGAGCAGTTCTTC.

The CDR3 here is CASSLGSGRETGELFF. The CDR3 nucleotides are TGTGCCAGCAGCTTAGGAAGCGGGAGGGAAACCGGGGAGCTGTTTTTT. The chain carries TRBV7-2 and TRBJ2-2, with 10 bases that match TRBD2. Germline loops: CDR1 SGHTA, CDR2 FQGNSA. V trimming: 1 base; J trimming: 5 bases; junction bases outside the gene matches: 4. CDR3 size: 16 residues.

V usage is TRBV9 and J usage is TRBJ2-2; tentative D call: TRBD2 (5 bases). Trimming shortened V by 1 base and J by 2 bases, and 12 bases separated the two germline ends. CDR1 SGDLS and CDR2 YYNGEE come from the germline V gene. This CDR3 region has 16 residues. CDR3 nucleotide sequence: TGTGCCAGCAGCGTAAGCTGGGGAGAAAACACCGGGGAGCTGTTTTTT. It translates to CASSVSWGENTGELFF.

V gene TRBV2 combines with J gene TRBJ1-2; D is perhaps TRBD1 (6 bases). The CDR3 totals 16 residues. CDR1 is SNHLY, CDR2 FYNNEI, per germline. Trimming cost V 7 bases and J 2 bases, with 20 bases left between them. CDR3: CASTSGLRGMNYGYTF. DNA for the CDR3: TGTGCCAGCACCAGTGGGTTGAGGGGGATGAACTATGGCTACACCTTC.

The chain joins TRBV7-9 to TRBJ1-5, with TRBD1 as a possible D gene (6 bases). CDR1 SEHNR and CDR2 FQNEAQ come from the germline V gene (reference sequence). V lost 5 bases, J lost 5 bases, and 16 bases lay in between. This CDR3 is built from 15 residues. The CDR3: CASSARTEIDQPQHF. CDR3 sequence (DNA): TGTGCCAGCAGCGCGCGGACAGAGATAGATCAGCCCCAGCATTTT.

This chain joins TRBV10-3 and TRBJ2-5; 7 positions match TRBD2. The CDR3 runs to 17 residues. From germline, CDR1 is ENHRY and CDR2 SYGVKD. V was clipped by 3 bases and J by 7 bases; unmatched bases: 17. The CDR3: CAISDRPFGLAVATQYF. The DNA for the CDR3 is TGTGCCATCAGTGATAGGCCCTTCGGTCTAGCGGTTGCGACCCAGTACTTC.

The V and J genes are TRBV20-1 and TRBJ2-7, with D tentatively TRBD2 (6 bases). The CDR3 is 11 residues long. The V and J ends lost 6 bases and 7 bases respectively, with 13 bases between them. CDR1 and CDR2 (germline): DFQATT, SNEGSKA (reference sequence). CDR3 DNA: TGCAGTGCCCACGGTGGGGGGGAGCAGTACTTC. This sequence encodes CSAHGGGEQYF.

V is TRBV7-2 and J is TRBJ2-5; 9 positions match TRBD2. This CDR3 comprises 17 residues. J gave up 7 bases and V 6 bases, and 18 bases lay outside the gene matches. The V gene's germline CDR1 is SGHTA and CDR2 FQGNSA. CDR3 amino acids: CASSIKTAGGLSGTQYF. The CDR3 bases are TGTGCCAGCAGTATAAAGACAGCGGGAGGCCTGTCGGGGACCCAGTACTTC.

V gene TRBV27 combines with J gene TRBJ1-6; D not certain. There are 15 residues in the CDR3. CDR1 is MNHEY and CDR2 is SMNVEV in the germline V gene (reference sequence). V lost 7 bases, J lost 10 bases, and 20 bases lay in between. This CDR3 reads CASNSLTERRSPLHF. The CDR3 DNA reads TGTGCCAGCAACTCTCTGACCGAAAGGAGGTCACCCCTCCACTTT.

This clone has only one observation. The chain combines TRBV7-2 with TRBJ1-2; D is unresolved. The CDR3 is made up of 13 amino acids. Germline CDR1 and CDR2: SGHTA and FQGNSA. Trimming pared 1 base from V and 3 bases from J, leaving 6 bases between. The CDR3 region has the DNA TGTGCCAGCAGCTTAGAACGGTACTATGGCTACACCTTC. Its protein product is CASSLERYYGYTF.

The chain is built from TRBV5-1 and TRBJ1-1; TRBD1 matches at 8 bases. Looked up from germline, CDR1 is SGHRS and CDR2 is YFSETQ. CDR3 length: 15 amino acids. The junction had 5 bases not matched to a gene; V was cut back by 3 bases and J by 1 base. The chain's CDR3 is CASSYQGAENTEAFF. CDR3 nucleotide sequence: TGCGCCAGCAGCTACCAGGGGGCCGAGAACACTGAAGCTTTCTTT.

The V gene is TRBV7-9, the J gene TRBJ2-4; 8 bases fit TRBD2. In germline, CDR1 is SEHNR, CDR2 FQNEAQ (reference sequence). This CDR3 has 15 residues. With 0 bases clipped from V and 6 bases from J, the junction kept 4 bases outside the gene matches. CDR3 protein: CASSLALREGNIQYF. In DNA form, the CDR3 reads TGTGCCAGCAGCTTAGCGCTTCGGGAGGGAAACATTCAGTACTTC. Full variable domain (remainder filled in from reference TRBV7-9 and TRBJ2-4): DTGVSQNPRHKITKRGQNVTFRCDPISEHNRLYWYRQTLGQGPEFLTYFQNEAQLEKSRLLSDRFSAERPKGSFSTLEIQRTEQGDSAMYLCASSLALREGNIQYFGAGTRLSVL.

A single count supports this clone. The chain uses TRBV2 and TRBJ2-2, with TRBD1 matching over 8 bases. Trimming at V came to 7 bases and at J to 0 bases, leaving 4 bases not matched to a gene. Germline V lookup: CDR1 SNHLY, CDR2 FYNNEI. CDR3 length: 15 amino acids. In DNA form, the CDR3 reads TGTGCCAGCACCGGACAGGGAACGAACACCGGGGAGCTGTTTTTT. It translates to CASTGQGTNTGELFF.

The CDR3 sequence is CASRADRVTDTQYF. CDR3 coding DNA: TGTGCCAGCAGGGCGGACAGGGTCACAGATACGCAGTATTTT. This chain uses TRBV2 with TRBJ2-3, with TRBD1 matching 8 bases. The CDR3 loop spans 14 amino acids. Unmatched junction bases numbered 4, after V lost 6 bases and J lost 2 bases. Germline V gene data show CDR1 as SNHLY and CDR2 as FYNNEI.

V and J are TRBV7-3 and TRBJ2-2; TRBD1 matches at 8 bases. The CDR3 is 15 residues long. Per germline, CDR1 SGHTA and CDR2 FQGTGA. V gave up 1 base and J gave up 6 bases; unmatched junction bases: 4. The CDR3 reads CASSLISGGPGELFF. CDR3 sequence (DNA): TGTGCCAGCAGCTTAATTTCAGGGGGCCCCGGGGAGCTGTTTTTT.